Following are 2 T cell receptor beta chains from one sample sequenced in a study of beta chain features in type 1 diabetes. Sequencing targeted expressed TCRB transcripts, as all isolated RNA had been reverse transcribed. Sequencing was performed with immunoSEQ multiplex PCR; in TCRdb, only in-frame clones are kept and a portion is missing. The sample has more than 150,000 clones; approximately 9.1% are singletons. Sequencing was performed on central memory CD4+ T cells from blood. All receptors come from a woman aged 18-29 years in good health.

The chain joins TRBV11-3 to TRBJ2-1, with 7 bases identical to TRBD1. This CDR3 has 15 amino acids. Germline lookup yields CDR1 SGHNT and CDR2 YENEEA. Losses at the gene ends were 3 bases for V and 4 bases for J; bases not matched to a gene: 6. This CDR3 reads CASSLEAQGYNEQFF. CDR3 in DNA: TGTGCCAGCAGCTTGGAGGCACAGGGGTACAATGAGCAGTTCTTC.

This clone was seen a handful of times. The chain recombines TRBV6-6 with TRBJ2-3, with 8 bases lining up with TRBD1. V lost 7 bases and J lost 3; bases outside the gene matches: 6. This CDR3 has 14 residues. Germline lookup yields CDR1 MNHNY and CDR2 SVGAGI (reference sequence). The CDR3 sequence: CASIDRGMTDTQYF. In DNA, the CDR3 is TGTGCCAGCATCGACAGGGGAATGACAGATACGCAGTATTTT.